Following are 11 T cell receptor beta chains from one sample sequenced in a study of identical twins. TCRdb itself ran the 5' RACE reads through MiXCR, one entry per CDR3 protein. The data hold 450,000 or so distinct CDR3 sequences, with over 11% observed a single time. These data also formed part of another study, on yellow fever vaccine responses in identical twins.

Sequencing used CD4+ T cells sorted from blood. All receptors derive from a woman aged 18 to 35 in good health.

This clonotype was seen only a few times. This chain uses TRBV20-1 with TRBJ2-3; 10 nucleotides match TRBD1. The CDR3 is 17 amino acids. The germline CDR1 and CDR2 sequences are DFQATT and SNEGSKA (reference sequence). Unmatched junction bases numbered 8, after V lost 1 base and J lost 1 base. The CDR3 loop reads CSARGGAGTGGTDTQYF. CDR3 DNA: TGCAGTGCTAGAGGTGGTGCTGGGACAGGGGGCACAGATACGCAGTATTTT.

This clonotype turned up a few times. J is TRBJ2-7 and V is TRBV18, with unresolved D. With 5 bases removed from V and 5 bases from J, the gap between germline ends came to 13 bases. The CDR3 extends over 13 amino acids. The germline gives CDR1 KGHSH, CDR2 LQKENI. In DNA form, the CDR3 reads TGTGCCAGCTCAGACATCCGTCTAGACGAGCAGTACTTC. Its protein is CASSDIRLDEQYF.

This clonotype was seen a handful of times. This chain connects TRBV11-2 to TRBJ2-5; D gene ambiguous. This CDR3 is built from 13 residues. The V end was cut by 5 bases, the J end by 4 bases, with 11 bases between. In germline, CDR1 is SGHAT, CDR2 FQNNGV. For the CDR3, the DNA is TGTGCCAGCAGCGCCGCAGGCGTAGAGACCCAGTACTTC. It yields the protein CASSAAGVETQYF.

The J gene is TRBJ2-1, the V gene TRBV25-1; D possibly corresponds to TRBD2 (6 bases). CDR1 MGHDK and CDR2 SYGVNS come from the germline V gene. CDR3 length: 20 residues. V was shortened by 4 bases and J by 4 bases, with 29 bases between the two germline ends. The CDR3 reads CASSVLQGRKGGAGYNEQFF. In DNA, the CDR3 is TGTGCCAGCAGTGTTCTCCAGGGACGAAAAGGCGGGGCGGGATACAATGAGCAGTTCTTC.

This clonotype was detected ten times or more. The chain has TRBV6-5 and TRBJ2-2; no clear D gene. The CDR3 contains 15 residues. Germline V gene lookup returns CDR1 MNHEY and CDR2 SVGAGI. The V gene lost 0 bases and the J gene lost 5 bases, with 10 bases spanning the gap. The CDR3 nucleotides read TGTGCCAGCAGTTACTCGTTGGCTCAAACCGGGGAGCTGTTTTTT. Its translation is CASSYSLAQTGELFF.

The chain links TRBV7-2 to TRBJ2-5; 8 bases match TRBD2. Per the germline V gene, CDR1 is SGHTA and CDR2 is FQGNSA. The CDR3 loop spans 16 amino acids. V lost 1 base and J lost 0; bases outside the gene matches: 4. The DNA for the CDR3 is TGTGCCAGCAGCTTAGGAACGGGAGGGTACCAAGAGACCCAGTACTTC. Protein product: CASSLGTGGYQETQYF.

This clonotype was seen ten or more times. The chain is built from TRBV29-1 and TRBJ1-1; 10 bases are shared with TRBD1. Germline V gene sequence: CDR1 SQVTM, CDR2 ANQGSEA. J lost 0 bases, V lost 7 bases, and 2 bases had no gene match. The CDR3 runs 13 residues. CDR3 amino acids: CSGDRGLNTEAFF. The CDR3 nucleotides are TGCAGCGGCGACAGGGGGCTGAACACTGAAGCTTTCTTT.

The sample holds a few counts of this clonotype. The chain combines TRBV15 with TRBJ1-5; D is unresolved. CDR1 LNHNV and CDR2 YYDKDF come from the germline V gene (reference sequence). V lost 2 bases and J lost 3, with 17 bases in between. CDR3 length: 17 amino acids. The CDR3 DNA is TGTGCCACCAGCAGACCGCTTGGTAAGGGATCCAATCAGCCCCAGCATTTT. This codes for CATSRPLGKGSNQPQHF. The variable domain in full, completed from reference TRBV15 and TRBJ1-5, reads DAMVIQNPRYQVTQFGKPVTLSCSQTLNHNVMYWYQQKSSQAPKLLFHYYDKDFNNEADTPDNFQSRRPNTSFCFLDIRSPGLGDTAMYLCATSRPLGKGSNQPQHFGDGTRLSIL.

This clonotype was seen a few times. The chain uses TRBV7-8 and TRBJ1-1; D not certain. Germline CDR1 and CDR2: SGHVS and FQNEAQ. The length of the CDR3 is 17 residues. Trimming removed 5 bases from V and 3 bases from J, with 22 bases in between. The CDR3 protein is CASSPLLLAGLHTEAFF. CDR3 bases: TGTGCCAGCAGCCCGTTACTCTTGGCGGGATTGCACACTGAAGCTTTCTTT.

This clonotype was observed many times. The chain carries TRBV24-1 and TRBJ2-2; possibly TRBD2 for D (6 bases). V was cut by 0 bases and J by 1 base, with 8 bases left in between. Germline-derived CDR1 and CDR2 are KGHDR and SFDVKD. This CDR3 spans 16 amino acids. As DNA, the CDR3 is TGTGCCACCAGTGATTTGTCGGGAGAGAACACCGGGGAGCTGTTTTTT. Its translation is CATSDLSGENTGELFF.

This clonotype was seen many times. This chain links TRBV7-6 with TRBJ2-1, with 10 bases aligning to TRBD1. The CDR3 consists of 16 residues. The junction had 7 bases not matched to a gene; V was cut back by 2 bases and J by 6 bases. CDR1 SGHVS and CDR2 FNYEAQ come from the germline V gene. In nucleotides, the CDR3 is TGTGCCAGCAGCTTAACGGGACAGGGGAGGCTCAATGAGCAGTTCTTC. This encodes CASSLTGQGRLNEQFF.